This passage covers 25 T cell receptor beta chains from one sample sequenced in a study of memory CD4+ T cells and cytomegalovirus serostatus (dated by TCRdb to about 2019). Library method: the immunoSEQ multiplex PCR assay. TCRdb limited this immuneACCESS table to in-frame rearrangements with V and J called. A share of clones is missing; checked studies link under half to unresolved V genes, and the rest is unexplained. The sample contains around 76,000 clones, under 80% of them found a single time. Of the sample, just over 2.5% is held by the ten largest clones. Single viable CD3+CD4+CD8-CD45RO+ cells were sorted as memory CD4+ T cells on a FACSAria II. Sequencing was carried out using memory CD4+ T cells from blood. All receptors come from an adult in good health and CMV-seropositive.

The V gene is TRBV19, the J gene TRBJ2-3; D is undetermined. Per germline, CDR1 LNHDA and CDR2 SQIVND (reference sequence). The V and J ends lost 8 bases and 3 bases respectively, with 9 bases between them. The CDR3 loop spans 12 amino acids. The CDR3 loop reads CASGQWTDTQYF. The CDR3 DNA sequence: TGTGCCAGTGGGCAGTGGACAGATACGCAGTATTTT.

The V gene is TRBV2, the J gene TRBJ2-5; D unresolved. The CDR3 extends over 13 amino acids. Germline values: CDR1 SNHLY, CDR2 FYNNEI. V lost 5 bases and J 2 bases, leaving 9 bases between the germline ends. CDR3 protein: CASSMGMQETQYF. The DNA of the CDR3 is TGTGCCAGCAGTATGGGAATGCAAGAGACCCAGTACTTC.

The V gene is TRBV5-1, the J gene TRBJ2-6; D is tentatively TRBD1 or TRBD2 (5 bases each). V gave up 4 bases and J gave up 0 bases, with 11 bases separating them. The CDR3 has 16 residues. Germline V CDR1 and CDR2: SGHRS, YFSETQ. The CDR3 DNA sequence: TGCGCCAGCAGCGCGAGGGGTCCCTCTGGGGCCAACGTCCTGACTTTC. This gives the protein CASSARGPSGANVLTF. Looking up the rest from reference TRBV5-1 and TRBJ2-6 gives the full variable domain: KAGVTQTPRYLIKTRGQQVTLSCSPISGHRSVSWYQQTPGQGLQFLFEYFSETQRNKGNFPGRFSGRQFSNSRSEMNVSTLELGDSALYLCASSARGPSGANVLTFGAGSRLTVL.

This clone occurred a few times. The chain carries TRBV14 and TRBJ2-1; either TRBD1 or TRBD2 may supply D (6 bases each). Germline CDR1 and CDR2: SGHDN and FVKESK. CDR3 size: 19 residues. The V end was cut by 6 bases, the J end by 3 bases, with 27 bases between. CDR3 DNA: TGTGCCAGCAGTAGGCTGGATAGGGGGATTCTGACTAGCTACAATGAGCAGTTCTTC. The encoded protein is CASSRLDRGILTSYNEQFF.

V usage is TRBV29-1 and J usage is TRBJ2-7; 9 bases fit TRBD1. The J segment lost 7 bases and the V segment lost 6 bases, leaving 7 bases of the junction unmatched. CDR1 and CDR2 from the germline V gene are SQVTM and ANQGSEA. CDR3 length equals 12 residues. The CDR3 is CSVDRGTGEQYF. The CDR3 bases are TGCAGCGTCGACAGGGGGACGGGGGAGCAGTACTTC.

With regard to this clone: At one of its ends the junction is not consistent with the germline gene, which may arise from a read error. The CDR3 loop reads CASSHPLGSHPPNEKLFF. The CDR3 nucleotides are TGTGCTAGCAGCCACCCACTAGGCTCCCACCCCCCTAATGAAAAACTGTTTTTT. This chain joins TRBV7-7 and TRBJ1-4; D is unresolved. CDR3 length equals 18 residues. From germline, CDR1 is SSHAT and CDR2 FNYEAQ (reference sequence).

This clone was detected only a few times. This chain links TRBV10-3 with TRBJ1-5, with D possibly TRBD1 on 5 matching bases. The V gene lost 10 bases and the J gene lost 2 bases, with 18 bases spanning the gap. The CDR3 has 15 amino acids. The germline gives CDR1 ENHRY, CDR2 SYGVKD. This CDR3 is CATTTTRGGNQPQHF. CDR3 sequence (DNA): TGTGCCACCACGACTACCCGAGGGGGCAATCAGCCCCAGCATTTT.

The chain couples TRBV4-2 to TRBJ2-7, with a possible D match to TRBD2 (7 bases). The V gene's germline CDR1 is LGHNA and CDR2 YNFKEQ. This CDR3 has 15 amino acids. Trimming pared 0 bases from V and 4 bases from J, leaving 13 bases between. The CDR3 loop reads CASSQEEQGGYEQYF. CDR3 coding DNA: TGTGCCAGCAGCCAAGAGGAACAGGGAGGGTACGAGCAGTACTTC.

The sample holds a few counts of this clone. V gene TRBV30 combines with J gene TRBJ2-7; D unclear. V lost 1 base to trimming and J lost 3 bases, with 4 bases between them. Germline-derived CDR1 and CDR2 are GTSNPN and SVGIG (reference sequence). The CDR3 consists of 11 residues. This CDR3 reads CAWSDDYEQYF. In DNA, the CDR3 is TGTGCCTGGAGTGACGACTACGAGCAGTACTTC.

The chain joins TRBV6-5 to TRBJ1-2; 7 bases are shared with TRBD1. Trimming removed 6 bases from V and 8 bases from J; junction bases left unmatched: 9. The CDR3 is made up of 13 amino acids. Germline V gives CDR1 MNHEY, CDR2 SVGAGI. The CDR3 region is CASRTDRVQGYTF. As DNA, the CDR3 is TGTGCCAGCAGGACCGACAGGGTGCAAGGCTACACCTTC.

The CDR3 region has the DNA TGTGCCAGCTCACGCTCCGCAGGGGGGAACACCGGGGAGCTGTTTTTT. Translating it yields CASSRSAGGNTGELFF. The chain joins TRBV18 to TRBJ2-2; TRBD1 agrees at 7 bases. Germline values: CDR1 KGHSH, CDR2 LQKENI. CDR3 length: 16 amino acids. With 4 bases clipped from V and 1 base from J, the junction kept 6 bases outside the gene matches.

The rearrangement joins TRBV4-3 to TRBJ1-6, with TRBD1 as a possible D gene (5 bases). V lost 3 bases and J 8 bases, leaving 14 bases between the germline ends. The CDR3 is made up of 15 amino acids. Germline V gene data show CDR1 as LGHNA and CDR2 as YSLEER. The CDR3 sequence: CASSQGAGLDSPLHF. The CDR3 DNA reads as TGCGCCAGCAGCCAGGGCGCAGGGCTGGATTCACCCCTCCACTTT.

V is TRBV30 and J is TRBJ1-3; D ambiguous. The CDR3 runs 15 residues. V lost 0 bases and J lost 4, with 13 bases in between. Looked up from germline, CDR1 is GTSNPN and CDR2 is SVGIG (reference sequence). CDR3 DNA: TGTGCCTGGAGTGTACGACGGTCCGGCGGAAACACCATATATTTT. As protein: CAWSVRRSGGNTIYF.

This clone has just one count. The chain uses TRBV14 and TRBJ2-6; tentative D call: TRBD2 (6 bases). CDR1 is SGHDN, CDR2 FVKESK, per germline. Trimming pared 2 bases from V and 2 bases from J, leaving 16 bases between. The CDR3 extends over 18 amino acids. DNA for the CDR3: TGTGCCAGCAGCCAATTTAAGCGGGCCTCGACTGGGGCCAACGTCCTGACTTTC. It encodes CASSQFKRASTGANVLTF. Filled out from reference TRBV14 and TRBJ2-6, the complete variable domain reads EAGVTQFPSHSVIEKGQTVTLRCDPISGHDNLYWYRRVMGKEIKFLLHFVKESKQDESGMPNNRFLAERTGGTYSTLKVQPAELEDSGVYFCASSQFKRASTGANVLTFGAGSRLTVL.

Points on this clone: Other DNA variants within this sample encode the same CDR3. The rearrangement links TRBV20-1 to TRBJ2-7, with D tentatively TRBD1 (6 bases). The CDR3 runs to 10 residues. In germline, CDR1 is DFQATT, CDR2 SNEGSKA (reference sequence). Trimming left V 6 bases short and J 4 bases short, with 7 bases between. Here the CDR3 reads CSAQGYEQYF. The CDR3, as DNA: TGCAGTGCCCAGGGGTACGAGCAGTACTTC.

The chain joins TRBV6-5 to TRBJ2-7; TRBD2 might be the D (6 bases). V lost 4 bases and J 6 bases, leaving 13 bases between the germline ends. The CDR3 totals 13 residues. The germline CDR1 and CDR2 sequences are MNHEY and SVGAGI. Here the CDR3 DNA reads TGTGCCAGCAGTTTACACCTGGGGGGCGAGCAGTACGTC. It codes for CASSLHLGGEQYV.

The V gene is TRBV2, the J gene TRBJ2-1; D is unclear. Germline CDR1 is SNHLY and CDR2 is FYNNEI. This CDR3 is 14 amino acids long. Trimming took 6 bases from V and 6 from J, leaving 15 bases between them. The CDR3 DNA reads as TGTGCCAGCAGAAGATTAAACTCGGTCAATGAGCAGTTCTTC. Its translation: CASRRLNSVNEQFF.

CDR3 DNA: TGTGCCAGCAGCAAAAAATCGAACTCAGGATACAATGAGCAGTTCTTC. Translation: CASSKKSNSGYNEQFF. The rearrangement links TRBV21-1 to TRBJ2-1; the table names TRBD1, a call not compared with the DNA. TRBV21-1 is given as a pseudogene. The CDR3 is made up of 16 amino acids.

The chain carries TRBV7-2 and TRBJ1-1; TRBD1 might be the D (5 bases). There are 14 residues in the CDR3. V was clipped by 4 bases and J by 4 bases, with 13 bases between them. CDR1 is SGHTA, CDR2 FQGNSA, per germline. DNA of the CDR3: TGTGCCAGCAGCTCGTTGGGGGGGATCACTGAAGCTTTCTTT. It specifies CASSSLGGITEAFF.

This clone came up once. The chain couples TRBV10-1 to TRBJ2-3; TRBD1 aligns across 10 bases. The junction had 11 bases not matched to a gene; V was cut back by 0 bases and J by 2 bases. There are 19 residues in the CDR3. Germline CDR1 reads WNHNN; CDR2 reads SYGVQD (reference sequence). This CDR3 is CASSESYLGTGENTDTQYF. CDR3 DNA sequence: TGCGCCAGCAGTGAGTCCTACCTTGGGACAGGGGAAAACACAGATACGCAGTATTTT.

The J gene is TRBJ2-6, the V gene TRBV30; D gene ambiguous. The V and J ends lost 0 bases and 0 bases respectively, with 6 bases between them. The germline CDR1 and CDR2 sequences are GTSNPN and SVGIG (reference sequence). The CDR3 sequence is 15 residues long. This chain's CDR3 is CAWSVPSSGANVLTF. CDR3 nucleotide sequence: TGTGCCTGGAGTGTCCCGTCCTCTGGGGCCAACGTCCTGACTTTC.

The gene calls are TRBV7-6 and TRBJ1-2; 8 bases align to TRBD1. Germline-derived CDR1 and CDR2 are SGHVS and FNYEAQ. This CDR3 has 15 residues. With V trimmed by 4 bases and J by 4 bases, 8 bases remained unmatched. The CDR3 nucleotides read TGTGCCAGCAGCTCCCCCCCAGGGGGCTCCTATGGCTACACCTTC. It specifies CASSSPPGGSYGYTF. The entire variable domain, with the rest obtained from reference TRBV7-6 and TRBJ1-2, is as follows: GAGVSQSPRYKVTKRGQDVALRCDPISGHVSLYWYRQALGQGPEFLTYFNYEAQQDKSGLPNDRFSAERPEGSISTLTIQRTEQRDSAMYRCASSSPPGGSYGYTFGSGTRLTVV.

Written as DNA, the CDR3 is TGTGCCGCCCAGGGGGCGCCCAATGAGCAGTTCTTC. This gives the protein CAAQGAPNEQFF. This chain uses TRBV28 with TRBJ2-1; TRBD1 matches 8 bases. Germline CDR1 reads MDHEN; CDR2 reads SYDVKM. With 11 bases clipped from V and 6 bases from J, the junction kept 6 bases outside the gene matches. This CDR3 is built from 12 residues. Using reference TRBV28 and TRBJ2-1 for the parts outside the CDR3, the full variable domain is DVKVTQSSRYLVKRTGEKVFLECVQDMDHENMFWYRQDPGLGLRLIYFSYDVKMKEKGDIPEGYSVSREKKERFSLILESASTNQTSMYLCAAQGAPNEQFFGPGTRLTVL.

The chain is built from TRBV11-2 and TRBJ1-2; no clear D. CDR1 and CDR2 from the germline V gene are SGHAT and FQNNGV. V lost 1 base and J lost 7, with 10 bases in between. This CDR3 is 13 amino acids long. CDR3: CASSLAGVAGYTF. In DNA, the CDR3 is TGTGCCAGCAGCTTAGCAGGCGTCGCTGGCTACACCTTC.

This clone was recorded once. The rearrangement uses TRBV18 and TRBJ2-2; D is uncertain. CDR3 length: 14 amino acids. V dropped 3 bases and J dropped 6 bases, with 11 bases sitting between them. Per the germline V gene, CDR1 is KGHSH and CDR2 is LQKENI. The CDR3 spells CASSPTPGSGELFF. The CDR3 nucleotides are TGTGCCAGCTCACCTACACCTGGGTCCGGGGAGCTGTTTTTT.